One sample yielded the 9 T cell receptor beta chains listed below, sequenced in a study of blood T cell repertoires in COVID-19. Only in-frame clones appear in the TCRdb table, and some are missing; sequencing was by immunoSEQ multiplex PCR. The sample lists 200,000 to 250,000 clones; around 84% were seen once. Source material: peripheral blood. All receptors derive from a woman older than 75 with COVID-19, enrolled during active disease.

The chain couples TRBV3-1 (or the pseudogene TRBV3-2) to TRBJ2-2; TRBD1 might be the D (6 bases). V was clipped by 2 bases and J by 6 bases, with 10 bases between them. The CDR3 runs to 14 residues. Germline lookup yields CDR1 LGHDT and CDR2 YNNKEL (reference sequence). CDR3 loop: CASSQTGLAGELFF. In DNA form, the CDR3 reads TGTGCCAGCAGCCAAACAGGGTTGGCCGGGGAGCTGTTTTTT.

V and J are TRBV29-1 and TRBJ2-7, with 8 bases aligning to TRBD1. Trimming cost V 7 bases and J 0 bases; bases outside gene matches: 5. CDR1 and CDR2 (germline): SQVTM, ANQGSEA. This CDR3 is 13 amino acids long. The chain's CDR3 is CSAVGQGSYEQYV. The CDR3 DNA reads as TGCAGCGCCGTAGGACAGGGCTCCTACGAGCAGTACGTC.

The rearrangement uses TRBV6-5 and TRBJ1-5; D perhaps matches TRBD1 (5 bases). V was shortened by 6 bases and J by 2 bases, with 14 bases between the two germline ends. This CDR3 region has 15 residues. Per germline, CDR1 MNHEY and CDR2 SVGAGI. CDR3 sequence reads: CASSNRGGGNQPQHF. CDR3 sequence (DNA): TGTGCCAGCAGCAACCGGGGAGGGGGCAATCAGCCCCAGCATTTT.

V is TRBV2 and J is TRBJ1-5; 10 positions match TRBD1. With V trimmed by 7 bases and J by 4 bases, 1 base remained unmatched. The CDR3 is 13 amino acids. In germline, CDR1 is SNHLY, CDR2 FYNNEI. The CDR3 is CASTGQGNQPQHF. The CDR3 DNA reads TGTGCCAGCACGGGACAGGGGAATCAGCCCCAGCATTTT.

The sample holds one count of this clone. The chain recombines TRBV27 with TRBJ2-7; 8 nucleotides line up with TRBD2. The trim removed 5 bases at V and 7 bases at J, leaving 7 bases unmatched. This CDR3 comprises 13 residues. CDR1 is MNHEY and CDR2 is SMNVEV in the germline V gene (reference sequence). The CDR3: CASSPGGASEQYF. The CDR3, as DNA: TGTGCCAGCAGTCCGGGGGGGGCGAGTGAGCAGTACTTC.

The chain employs TRBV27 and TRBJ1-5, with D possibly TRBD1 on 6 matching bases. Germline lookup yields CDR1 MNHEY and CDR2 SMNVEV (reference sequence). V lost 5 bases to trimming and J lost 0 bases, with 11 bases between them. This CDR3 contains 15 residues. The DNA for the CDR3 is TGTGCCAGCAGTCTCCGGACAGATAGCAATCAGCCCCAGCATTTT. Its protein is CASSLRTDSNQPQHF.

The chain couples TRBV6-1 to TRBJ1-5, with 10 nucleotides matching TRBD1. This CDR3 comprises 16 residues. The germline CDR1 and CDR2 sequences are MNHNS and SASEGT. Trimming took 0 bases from V and 2 from J; bases not matched to a gene: 1. This CDR3 reads CASSEAGTGGNQPQHF. The CDR3 nucleotides are TGTGCCAGCAGTGAAGCAGGGACAGGGGGCAATCAGCCCCAGCATTTT.

V usage is TRBV5-1 and J usage is TRBJ1-3; D is unresolved. Germline CDR1 is SGHRS and CDR2 is YFSETQ. This CDR3 is 13 amino acids long. V lost 0 bases and J lost 4, with 5 bases in between. DNA of the CDR3: TGCGCCAGCAGCTTGGCCGTGGGAAACACCATATATTTT. Translating it yields CASSLAVGNTIYF.

The chain links TRBV18 to TRBJ2-5; D possibly corresponds to TRBD2 (5 bases). This CDR3 region has 11 residues. V gave up 8 bases and J gave up 4 bases, with 8 bases separating them. Germline V lookup: CDR1 KGHSH, CDR2 LQKENI. The CDR3 nucleotides read TGTGCCAGCCCAGAGGGAGAGACCCAGTACTTC. It translates to CASPEGETQYF. Using reference TRBV18 and TRBJ2-5 for the parts outside the CDR3, the full variable domain is NAGVMQNPRHLVRRRGQEARLRCSPMKGHSHVYWYRQLPEEGLKFMVYLQKENIIDESGMPKERFSAEFPKEGPSILRIQQVVRGDSAAYFCASPEGETQYFGPGTRLLVL.